This passage covers 19 T cell receptor beta chains from one sample sequenced in a study of somatic mutations in cytotoxic T cells in rheumatoid arthritis. TCRdb keeps only in-frame clones here, not all; method: immunoSEQ multiplex PCR. The data hold roughly 4,700 clones, with over 70% observed a single time. The sequencing sample was made of CD8+ T cells sorted from blood. These receptors all come from a man between 65 and 85 years old with rheumatoid arthritis.

The chain employs TRBV7-9 and TRBJ2-1, with TRBD1 matching over 10 bases. The V segment lost 2 bases and the J segment 2 bases; nucleotides outside the gene matches: 3. The CDR3 has 16 residues. Looked up from germline, CDR1 is SEHNR and CDR2 is FQNEAQ (reference sequence). The CDR3 here is CASSLRTGGPYNEQFF. In DNA form, the CDR3 reads TGTGCCAGCAGCTTAAGGACAGGGGGACCCTACAATGAGCAGTTCTTC.

CDR3 residues: CASSLTAGDYNEQFF. CDR3 in DNA: TGTGCCAGCAGTTTAACAGCGGGAGATTACAATGAGCAGTTCTTC. The chain carries TRBV27 and TRBJ2-1, with 8 bases identical to TRBD2. The CDR3 spans 15 residues. Trimming took 2 bases from V and 4 from J; bases not matched to a gene: 4. In germline, CDR1 is MNHEY, CDR2 SMNVEV (reference sequence).

This chain links TRBV6-1 with TRBJ2-5; D may be TRBD2 (5 bases). CDR3 length: 16 amino acids. The ends were cut back, 2 bases at V and 2 bases at J, with 15 bases in the middle. Per germline, CDR1 MNHNS and CDR2 SASEGT. The chain's CDR3 is CASSEPGRGRQETQYF. CDR3 sequence (DNA): TGTGCCAGCAGTGAACCCGGCCGGGGTCGGCAAGAGACCCAGTACTTC.

The rearrangement joins TRBV6-5 to TRBJ2-7; the D gene is possibly TRBD2 (6 bases). CDR1 and CDR2 from the germline V gene are MNHEY and SVGAGI. V was pared by 5 bases and J by 3 bases, with 8 bases between. The CDR3 length is 12 residues. CDR3 nucleotides: TGTGCCAGCAGTGTCGGGGGCTACGAGCAGTACTTC. Translation gives CASSVGGYEQYF.

This clone was counted a few times. The chain combines TRBV7-9 with TRBJ1-2; D call uncertain. The CDR3 covers 14 residues. Trimming left V 5 bases short and J 1 base short, with 11 bases between. The germline CDR1 and CDR2 sequences are SEHNR and FQNEAQ (reference sequence). CDR3 DNA: TGTGCCAGCAGCCGTGGGCAGCTTAACTATGGCTACACCTTC. This encodes CASSRGQLNYGYTF.

This clone has more than one count but fewer than ten. The chain uses TRBV4-1 and TRBJ1-6; TRBD1 aligns across 7 bases. This CDR3 is built from 15 residues. CDR1 and CDR2 (germline): MGHRA, YSYEKL. The J segment lost 16 bases and the V segment lost 1 base, leaving 13 bases of the junction unmatched. Here the CDR3 reads CASSQGQGWDLSLHF. CDR3 sequence (DNA): TGCGCCAGCAGCCAAGGACAGGGATGGGATTTATCTCTCCACTTT.

This rearrangement joins TRBV5-1 to TRBJ2-1; 11 bases are a match to TRBD2. CDR1 is SGHRS and CDR2 is YFSETQ in the germline V gene. The CDR3 runs 19 residues. V was pared by 3 bases and J by 0 bases, with 11 bases of the junction left unmatched. CDR3 region: CASSWAGLAGGSSYNEQFF. The CDR3 bases are TGCGCCAGCAGCTGGGCAGGGTTAGCGGGGGGGTCCTCCTACAATGAGCAGTTCTTC.

V and J are TRBV9 and TRBJ2-1; 11 positions match TRBD2. This CDR3 comprises 16 residues. In germline, CDR1 is SGDLS, CDR2 YYNGEE. V lost 1 base and J lost 7; bases outside the gene matches: 7. CDR3 loop: CASSVTLAGGANEQFF. The CDR3 region has the DNA TGTGCCAGCAGCGTAACCCTAGCGGGAGGAGCTAATGAGCAGTTCTTC.

The V and J genes are TRBV28 and TRBJ1-5, with 7 positions matching TRBD1. CDR3 length: 15 residues. V trimming: 6 bases; J trimming: 6 bases; junction bases outside the gene matches: 11. Per germline, CDR1 MDHEN and CDR2 SYDVKM. CDR3 sequence reads: CASSYDREEGQPQHF. The CDR3 DNA is TGTGCCAGCAGCTACGACAGGGAAGAAGGTCAGCCCCAGCATTTT.

About this clone itself: A far larger clone lies a single base away; this is likely a read error. V and J are TRBV5-6 and TRBJ1-3; TRBD1 might be the D (6 bases). Trimming cost V 3 bases and J 0 bases, with 13 bases left between them. CDR3 length equals 16 residues. Germline values: CDR1 SGHDT, CDR2 YYEEEE. The CDR3 nucleotides read TGTGCCAGCAGCTCGGACAGCCAGAGCTCTGGAAACACCATATATTTT. Protein: CASSSDSQSSGNTIYF.

This clone was picked up a small number of times. A much larger clone lies one base from this, so it may be a read error. This chain uses TRBV5-1 with TRBJ2-1, with D unclear. V lost 3 bases, J lost 4 bases, and 5 bases lay in between. CDR1 is SGHRS and CDR2 is YFSETQ in the germline V gene. The CDR3 is 12 residues long. The CDR3 region has the DNA TGCGCCAGCAGCTCAGGTTACAATGAGCAGTTCTTC. This gives the protein CASSSGYNEQFF.

The V call is TRBV5-1, the J call TRBJ1-2; no firm D call. Trimming left V 0 bases short and J 6 bases short, with 12 bases between. The CDR3 runs to 14 residues. In germline, CDR1 is SGHRS, CDR2 YFSETQ. CDR3 nucleotides: TGCGCCAGCAGCTTGGAACTCCACAGAGATGGCTACACCTTC. It encodes CASSLELHRDGYTF.

This chain links TRBV30 with TRBJ2-1, with 12 nucleotides matching TRBD2. The germline CDR1 and CDR2 sequences are GTSNPN and SVGIG (reference sequence). CDR3 length: 15 residues. The V segment lost 0 bases and the J segment 6 bases; nucleotides outside the gene matches: 3. This chain's CDR3 is CAWSVLAGGSNEQFF. CDR3 DNA: TGTGCCTGGAGTGTACTAGCGGGAGGTAGCAATGAGCAGTTCTTC. Together with reference TRBV30 and TRBJ2-1, the CDR3 gives the full variable domain: SQTIHQWPATLVQPVGSPLSLECTVEGTSNPNLYWYRQAAGRGLQLLFYSVGIGQISSEVPQNLSASRPQDRQFILSSKKLLLSDSGFYLCAWSVLAGGSNEQFFGPGTRLTVL.

CDR3 in amino acids: CASSQEPASYNEQFF. CDR3 nucleotide sequence: TGCGCCAGCAGCCAAGAGCCAGCGAGCTACAATGAGCAGTTCTTC. J is TRBJ2-1 and V is TRBV4-1, with unresolved D. Trimming removed 0 bases at V and 3 bases at J, with 9 bases between. The CDR3 runs to 15 residues. CDR1 MGHRA and CDR2 YSYEKL come from the germline V gene.

The chain joins TRBV9 to TRBJ2-1, with 11 bases matching TRBD2. Germline CDR1 and CDR2: SGDLS and YYNGEE. The CDR3 loop spans 15 amino acids. Losses at the gene ends were 4 bases for V and 6 bases for J; bases not matched to a gene: 6. In DNA form, the CDR3 reads TGTGCCAGCAGCTTTAGCGGGAGGGCCAGCAATGAGCAGTTCTTC. Protein sequence: CASSFSGRASNEQFF.

V gene TRBV30 combines with J gene TRBJ1-6, with D perhaps TRBD1 (5 bases). CDR3 size: 16 residues. Between the trimmed V and J ends, which lost 3 bases and 2 bases, there was a span of 14 bases. Germline lookup yields CDR1 GTSNPN and CDR2 SVGIG (reference sequence). This CDR3 is CAWRGQIAAYNSPLHF. In DNA, the CDR3 is TGTGCCTGGAGGGGGCAGATAGCCGCCTATAATTCACCCCTCCACTTT. Full variable domain (rest looked up from reference TRBV30 and TRBJ1-6): SQTIHQWPATLVQPVGSPLSLECTVEGTSNPNLYWYRQAAGRGLQLLFYSVGIGQISSEVPQNLSASRPQDRQFILSSKKLLLSDSGFYLCAWRGQIAAYNSPLHFGNGTRLTVT.

This clone has a handful of counts. The chain has TRBV7-9 and TRBJ2-7, with a tentative D call TRBD2 (5 bases). The V and J ends lost 7 bases and 0 bases respectively, with 16 bases between them. Germline-derived CDR1 and CDR2 are SEHNR and FQNEAQ (reference sequence). This CDR3 region has 15 residues. The CDR3, as DNA: TGTGCCAGCACGGGGTGGCTAGCACCCTCCTACGAGCAGTACTTC. Its translation is CASTGWLAPSYEQYF.

This chain links TRBV27 with TRBJ2-5, with D perhaps matching TRBD1 (6 bases). V lost 7 bases to trimming and J lost 5 bases, with 20 bases between them. CDR1 and CDR2 from the germline V gene are MNHEY and SMNVEV (reference sequence). The CDR3 sequence is 15 residues long. CDR3 region: CASTGRGLGWETQYF. CDR3 DNA sequence: TGTGCCAGCACCGGCAGGGGATTGGGGTGGGAGACCCAGTACTTC.

The chain couples TRBV19 to TRBJ1-1; the match to TRBD1 covers 9 bases. The CDR3 is made up of 14 amino acids. Looked up from germline, CDR1 is LNHDA and CDR2 is SQIVND (reference sequence). J was trimmed by 1 base and V by 5 bases; bases with no gene match: 2. The DNA of the CDR3 is TGTGCCAGTAGTCCGGGACAGGGGAACACTGAAGCTTTCTTT. Translation: CASSPGQGNTEAFF.